This TCR beta chain derives from a study of monozygotic twins with inflammatory bowel disease. Per donor there was one draw, yielding a blood sample of about 2.4 ml. From roughly 3,300 ng of total RNA, each TCR library was prepared. The team made cDNA by running eight separate reactions for each sample. UMIs incorporating a 6-nucleotide sample barcode were appended by means of template switching. Following a re-call of the 5' RACE reads, TCRdb has one entry per CDR3 protein and lacks DNA. Its table lists over 350,000 distinct CDR3 sequences. This CDR3 has 16 amino acids. The germline gives CDR1 SGHTA, CDR2 FQGNSA.

The specimen sequenced was blood. This rearrangement joins TRBV7-2 to TRBJ2-5. The receptor comes from a human donor with ulcerative colitis or Crohn's disease, or a healthy co-twin of an affected twin (not recorded which). The CDR3 loop reads CASSSMTGRLRETQYF.